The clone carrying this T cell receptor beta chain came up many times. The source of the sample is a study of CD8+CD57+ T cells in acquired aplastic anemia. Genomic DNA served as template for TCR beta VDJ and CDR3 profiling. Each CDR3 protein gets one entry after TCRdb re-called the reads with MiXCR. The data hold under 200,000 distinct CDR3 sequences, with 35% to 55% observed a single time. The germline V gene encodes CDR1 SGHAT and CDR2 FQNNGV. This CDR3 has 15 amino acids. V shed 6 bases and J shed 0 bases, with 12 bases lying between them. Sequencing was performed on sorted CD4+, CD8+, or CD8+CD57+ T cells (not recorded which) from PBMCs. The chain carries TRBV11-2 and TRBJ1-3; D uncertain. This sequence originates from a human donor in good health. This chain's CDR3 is CASSPDGNSGNTIYF. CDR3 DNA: TGTGCCAGCAGTCCAGACGGCAACTCTGGAAACACCATATATTTT.